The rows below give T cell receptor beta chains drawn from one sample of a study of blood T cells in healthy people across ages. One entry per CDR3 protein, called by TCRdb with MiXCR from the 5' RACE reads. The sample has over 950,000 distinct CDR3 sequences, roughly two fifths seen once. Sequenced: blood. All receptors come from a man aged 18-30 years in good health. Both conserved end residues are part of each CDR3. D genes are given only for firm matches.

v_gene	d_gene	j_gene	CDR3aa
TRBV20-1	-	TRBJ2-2	CSARDGVTGGELFF
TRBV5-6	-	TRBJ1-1	CASSLMGAEAFF
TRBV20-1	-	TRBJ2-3	CSARELRRGFGTDTQYF
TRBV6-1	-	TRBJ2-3	CASSLRVPVPTDTQYF
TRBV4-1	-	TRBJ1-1	CASSHPNTEAFF
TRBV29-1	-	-	CSVDEGLEETQYF
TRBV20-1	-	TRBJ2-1	CSARDSFNEQFF
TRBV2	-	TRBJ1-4	CATASGRNEKLFF
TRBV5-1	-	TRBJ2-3	CASSLSLPTDTQYF
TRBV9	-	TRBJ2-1	CASSVDSGGPGNEQFF
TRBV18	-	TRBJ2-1	CVSSPLALGNDEQFF
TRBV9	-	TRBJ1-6	CASSVAGRIGSPLHF